This T cell receptor (beta chain) was recorded in a study of a mutant IDH1 vaccine in newly diagnosed glioma. Study background: Mean patient age was about 40 years; approximately 60% were male and around 40% female.

Data came from immunoSEQ multiplex PCR; TCRdb stores just in-frame clones and leaves some out. The table records tens of thousands of clones, over 60% of them present only once. Trimming took 5 bases from V and 5 from J, leaving 12 bases between them. This CDR3 contains 13 residues. Germline CDR1 SGHAT, CDR2 FQNNGV. This sample's time point: baseline, week 1 (first vaccination visit). The treatment here: pre-vaccination baseline after standard-of-care therapy. The donor cohort comprised cases of new WHO grade 3 or 4 IDH1-mutant, ATRX-lost astrocytoma. The sequenced sample was peripheral blood mononuclear cells (PBMCs), obtained from a glioma patient treated with radiotherapy, temozolomide or both. V usage is TRBV11-2 and J usage is TRBJ1-1; no reliable D call. The sequence came from a man aged 45-65 years with glioma. Some clones in this sample may be carry-over from other donors' samples. The CDR3 here is CASSHPVGTEAFF. DNA of the CDR3: TGTGCCAGCAGCCACCCGGTTGGGACTGAAGCTTTCTTT.